The TCR beta chain described here comes from a study of T cells in lung cancer brain metastases. The overall study: Most patients, about 90% of the roughly 20, got no therapy between primary and metastasis resection.

As concerns this clone: Its target is unknown.

Study results and caveats: Most clones were lesion-specific, with limited overlap between paired lesions (mean Morisita index roughly 0.2). Unique productive clones were significantly fewer in brain metastases: median about 1,600 versus 5,000.

Patients had either synchronous oligometastatic disease or delayed solitary brain metastasis recurrence. Produced via immunoSEQ multiplex PCR; TCRdb's table is partial and in-frame only. The repertoire holds 3,000 to 4,000 clones, with about 86% as singletons. Sample: tumor tissue from the primary lung tumor. The origin of this receptor is a man aged 55-75 years with non-small cell lung cancer.

The CDR3 loop is CASSERGGNTGELFF. CDR3 nucleotide sequence: TGTGCCAGCAGTGAAAGAGGAGGGAACACCGGGGAGCTGTTTTTT. The chain uses TRBV2 and TRBJ2-2, with a weak D call TRBD2 (5 bases). With 2 bases removed from V and 1 base from J, the gap between germline ends came to 8 bases. The germline CDR1 and CDR2 sequences are SNHLY and FYNNEI. The CDR3 spans 15 residues.